This is a list of T cell receptor beta chains from one sample in a study of blood T cell repertoires in COVID-19. Using immunoSEQ multiplex PCR, the repertoire was profiled, and TCRdb retains in-frame clones only, with some absent. The sample has about 240,000 clones; roughly 80% are singletons. Sequenced input: peripheral blood. All receptors derive from a woman younger than 35 with acute or convalescent COVID-19. CDR3s include the opening cysteine and the closing phenylalanine or tryptophan. D genes are given only for firm matches. Clone size is given for some rows only: seen once, a few or many times, or a class if the clone is expanded.

size	V	D	J	DNA	CDR3
-	TRBV29-1	-	TRBJ1-2	TGCAGCGTTGAAGTCCAGGGAATCTATGGCTACACCTTC	CSVEVQGIYGYTF
-	TRBV5-1	TRBD1	TRBJ1-2	TGCGCCAGCAGCTTGGAGGGGACAGCCTATGGCTACACCTTC	CASSLEGTAYGYTF
-	TRBV7-8	TRBD2	TRBJ2-7	TGTGCCAGCAGCACAACTAGCGGGACATTCTCCTACGAGCAGTACTTC	CASSTTSGTFSYEQYF
-	TRBV6-5	-	TRBJ1-1	TGTGCCAGCAGTTACGGGGAGGGAGGGACTGAAGCTTTCTTT	CASSYGEGGTEAFF
-	TRBV11-2	TRBD2	TRBJ2-1	TGTGCCAGCAGCTCCTCAACTAGCGGCCTAATCTACAATGAGCAGTTCTTC	CASSSSTSGLIYNEQFF
-	TRBV7-6	TRBD1	TRBJ1-2	TGTGCCAGCAGCGGACAGGTCGGGGGGGGCTATGGCTACACCTTC	CASSGQVGGGYGYTF
-	TRBV4-2	TRBD1	TRBJ2-2	TGTGCCAGCAGCCAAGGTTTATTAGGACAGGGGTCCGGGGAGCTGTTTTTT	CASSQGLLGQGSGELFF
-	TRBV7-7	TRBD2	TRBJ2-7	TGTGCTAGCAGCTTAGGGCGGGGAGGGAGATACGAGCAGTACTTC	CASSLGRGGRYEQYF
-	TRBV19	TRBD2	TRBJ2-3	TGTGCCAGTAAGCCCCGGGGGAGGGCCGGGGAAGATACGCAGTATTTT	CASKPRGRAGEDTQYF
-	TRBV7-2	-	TRBJ1-1	TGTGCCAGCAGCTTGAGGGGGTTTACTGAAGCTTTCTTT	CASSLRGFTEAFF
-	TRBV28	-	TRBJ1-5	TGTGCCAGCAGTTTAGAGGGGGATAGCAATCAGCCCCAGCATTTT	CASSLEGDSNQPQHF
once	TRBV5-6	TRBD1	TRBJ2-1	TGTGCCAGCAGCCTAGGATCGGACAGGCGGAAGCAGTTCTTC	CASSLGSDRRKQFF
-	TRBV2	-	TRBJ2-4	TGTGCCAGCGTACATCTAGCCAAAAACATTCAGTACTTC	CASVHLAKNIQYF
-	TRBV5-4	-	TRBJ2-3	TGTGCCAGCAGCCCCGCGGGTGGCGTGGCAGATACGCAGTATTTT	CASSPAGGVADTQYF
-	TRBV6-6	TRBD2	TRBJ2-7	TGTGCCAGCAGTTATAGCGGGAGGGAGCAGTACTTC	CASSYSGREQYF
-	TRBV7-3	-	TRBJ2-2	TGTGCCAGCAGCAAAAATAGCGCCGGGGAGCTGTTTTTT	CASSKNSAGELFF
few	TRBV7-8	TRBD2	TRBJ2-7	TGTGCCAGCAGCGGGGGACTAGCGGGAGCTTACGAGCAGTACTTC	CASSGGLAGAYEQYF
few	TRBV4-3	-	TRBJ1-2	TGCGCCAGCAGCCAGTCAGGTCCCTATGGCTACACCTTC	CASSQSGPYGYTF
-	TRBV11-1	TRBD1	TRBJ2-1	TGTGCCAGCAGCTTAGGGGGGACAGGGGGCAATGAGCAGTTCTTC	CASSLGGTGGNEQFF
-	TRBV10-3	TRBD1	TRBJ2-7	TGTGCCATCAGTGTAACAGGGACAGCTTTTTCCTACGAGCAGTACTTC	CAISVTGTAFSYEQYF
-	TRBV28	-	TRBJ1-1	TGTGCCAGCAGCCCCCTAGTCCACACTGAAGCTTTCTTT	CASSPLVHTEAFF
few	TRBV5-4	-	TRBJ2-5	TGTGCCACCCAAAAGGGGGTTGAGACCCAGTACTTC	CATQKGVETQYF
-	TRBV9	TRBD2	TRBJ2-7	TGTGCCAGCAGCACACTAGCGGGAGGCTCCTACGAGCAGTACTTC	CASSTLAGGSYEQYF
-	TRBV28	-	TRBJ1-4	TGTGCCAGCAGTTTCCCAGGGGAAAAACTGTTTTTT	CASSFPGEKLFF
few	TRBV28	TRBD2	TRBJ2-7	TGTGCCAGCAGTTTAAGTCTAGCGGGAGGGCCGTTTTACGAGCAGTACTTC	CASSLSLAGGPFYEQYF